This passage covers 28 T cell receptor beta chains from one sample sequenced in a study of T cells after yellow fever vaccination. TCRdb ran MiXCR on the 5' RACE reads and lists one entry per CDR3 protein. Of more than 95,000 distinct CDR3 sequences listed, about 6.8% are singletons. The source material was CD4+ T cells sorted from PBMCs, sampled around 45 days after the first yellow fever vaccination. Receptors originate from a man younger than 30 who received the YFV17D yellow fever vaccine.

To note about this clonotype: A single base separates this from a much larger clone, so it may be a read error. V is TRBV6-1 and J is TRBJ2-1; TRBD1 matches 10 bases. Germline trimming cut 10 bases from V and 8 bases from J; bases unmatched to any gene: 8. The CDR3 has 13 amino acids. CDR1 is MNHNS and CDR2 is SASEGT in the germline V gene. The CDR3 reads CAISGTGVDEQFF. CDR3 bases: TGTGCCATCTCCGGGACAGGGGTAGATGAGCAGTTCTTC.

This clonotype has at least ten counts. The chain has TRBV5-1 and TRBJ1-5, with 9 bases aligning to TRBD1. In germline, CDR1 is SGHRS, CDR2 YFSETQ. Trimming at V came to 4 bases and at J to 5 bases, leaving 4 bases not matched to a gene. This CDR3 has 14 residues. The CDR3 loop reads CASSPDRGDQPQHF. CDR3 in DNA: TGCGCCAGCAGCCCGGACAGGGGAGATCAGCCCCAGCATTTT.

This clonotype was seen many times. The rearrangement joins TRBV7-2 to TRBJ2-7, with 7 bases that match TRBD1. The CDR3 sequence is 12 residues long. Germline CDR1 is SGHTA and CDR2 is FQGNSA. V lost 5 bases, J lost 7 bases, and 5 bases stayed unmatched. The CDR3 protein is CASSRAGGEQYF. Written as DNA, the CDR3 is TGTGCCAGCAGCCGAGCAGGGGGAGAGCAGTACTTC.

This clonotype was seen ten or more times. The chain combines TRBV7-2 with TRBJ1-6; weak D call: TRBD1 (6 bases). CDR1 is SGHTA and CDR2 is FQGNSA in the germline V gene. Trimming took 2 bases from V and 5 from J, leaving 22 bases between them. The CDR3 runs 19 residues. The CDR3: CASSLQAVRGAADNSPLHF. In DNA form, the CDR3 reads TGTGCCAGCAGCTTACAGGCAGTAAGGGGGGCCGCGGATAATTCACCCCTCCACTTT.

The chain has TRBV10-1 and TRBJ2-2, with a tentative D call TRBD2 (7 bases). Between the trimmed V and J ends, which lost 1 base and 5 bases, there was a span of 14 bases. The CDR3 has 16 amino acids. The germline V gene has CDR1 WNHNN and CDR2 SYGVQD (reference sequence). The CDR3 region has the DNA TGCGCCAGCAGTGAGTTTCGGGGGGCCAGGACCGGGGAGCTGTTTTTT. This codes for CASSEFRGARTGELFF.

This clonotype was recorded at least ten times. The chain is built from TRBV9 and TRBJ2-1, with D unclear. In germline, CDR1 is SGDLS, CDR2 YYNGEE. V lost 0 bases, J lost 10 bases, and 17 bases lay in between. The CDR3 loop spans 15 amino acids. CDR3: CASSVAPRLGGEQFF. CDR3 in DNA: TGTGCCAGCAGCGTAGCCCCCCGTCTGGGCGGCGAGCAGTTCTTC.

The J gene is TRBJ1-2, the V gene TRBV7-9, with a weak D call TRBD1 (6 bases). V lost 8 bases to trimming and J lost 2 bases, with 15 bases between them. The CDR3 sequence is 14 residues long. Germline V gene data show CDR1 as SEHNR and CDR2 as FQNEAQ (reference sequence). CDR3 region: CASSGGAPNYGYTF. The DNA for the CDR3 is TGTGCCAGCTCGGGGGGGGCCCCAAACTATGGCTACACCTTC.

Concerning this clonotype: Compared with germline, one end of the junction differs, possibly owing to a read error. The chain combines TRBV7-2 with TRBJ1-1; unclear D gene. The CDR3 is 15 residues long. Germline assignment: CDR1 SGHTA and CDR2 FQGNSA. CDR3 sequence (DNA): TGTGCCAGCAGCTTTCATTTCGGCCGGGCCACTGAAGCTCTCTTT. This translates into CASSFHFGRATEALF.

The chain couples TRBV21-1 to TRBJ2-7; the table's D call TRBD1 went unverified against the DNA. TRBV21-1 is shown as a pseudogene. There are 14 residues in the CDR3. The CDR3 region has the DNA TGTGCCAGCATACCGACCACGGCGCAGGGTGAGCAGTACGTC. Protein product: CASIPTTAQGEQYV.

This clonotype was recorded many times. The V and J genes are TRBV7-8 and TRBJ1-4; 9 positions match TRBD1. The V gene's germline CDR1 is SGHVS and CDR2 FQNEAQ. V lost 4 bases to trimming and J lost 8 bases; unmatched junction nucleotides: 2. The CDR3 runs 13 residues. The CDR3 region is CASSSDRGEKLFF. Here the CDR3 DNA reads TGTGCCAGCAGCTCCGACAGGGGGGAAAAACTGTTTTTT. Looking up the rest from reference TRBV7-8 and TRBJ1-4 gives the full variable domain: GAGVSQSPRYKVAKRGQDVALRCDPISGHVSLFWYQQALGQGPEFLTYFQNEAQLDKSGLPSDRFFAERPEGSVSTLKIQRTQQEDSAVYLCASSSDRGEKLFFGSGTQLSVL.

In this sample, this clonotype turned up many times. The J gene is TRBJ2-5, the V gene TRBV5-1; D is possibly TRBD1 (5 bases). Looked up from germline, CDR1 is SGHRS and CDR2 is YFSETQ. V lost 2 bases to trimming and J lost 2 bases, with 7 bases between them. This CDR3 is built from 13 residues. The CDR3: CASSFTGQETQYF. The CDR3 nucleotides are TGCGCCAGCAGCTTCACAGGACAAGAGACCCAGTACTTC. The whole variable domain, filled in from reference TRBV5-1 and TRBJ2-5, reads KAGVTQTPRYLIKTRGQQVTLSCSPISGHRSVSWYQQTPGQGLQFLFEYFSETQRNKGNFPGRFSGRQFSNSRSEMNVSTLELGDSALYLCASSFTGQETQYFGPGTRLLVL.

This clonotype was recorded many times. The V gene is TRBV5-1, the J gene TRBJ2-7; tentative D call: TRBD1 (6 bases). The CDR3 is made up of 15 amino acids. Trimming took off 3 bases at V and 0 bases at J, with 13 bases between the two ends. Germline CDR1 is SGHRS and CDR2 is YFSETQ. The CDR3 reads CASSSDRMTSYEQYF. CDR3 nucleotide sequence: TGCGCCAGCAGCTCCGACAGGATGACCTCCTACGAGCAGTACTTC.

Ten or more counts support this clonotype. The rearrangement links TRBV9 to TRBJ2-1; 7 bases align to TRBD2. Losses at the gene ends were 4 bases for V and 7 bases for J; bases not matched to a gene: 14. The CDR3 has 16 amino acids. The V gene's germline CDR1 is SGDLS and CDR2 YYNGEE. The CDR3 loop is CASSKWLAELRNEQFF. The CDR3 region has the DNA TGTGCCAGCAGCAAATGGCTAGCGGAACTTAGGAATGAGCAGTTCTTC.

This clonotype appeared many times. This chain uses TRBV20-1 with TRBJ2-3; D remains ambiguous. Germline CDR1 and CDR2: DFQATT and SNEGSKA (reference sequence). Trimming left V 6 bases short and J 0 bases short, with 7 bases between. This CDR3 has 12 residues. CDR3 amino acids: CSAPRSTDTQYF. The CDR3, as DNA: TGCAGTGCCCCACGAAGCACAGATACGCAGTATTTT.

This clonotype has a count of ten or more. This chain joins TRBV5-1 and TRBJ2-2; D tentatively fits TRBD1 or TRBD2 (5 bases each). CDR3 size: 17 residues. V lost 3 bases and J 1 base, leaving 16 bases between the germline ends. The V gene's germline CDR1 is SGHRS and CDR2 YFSETQ. In nucleotides, the CDR3 is TGCGCCAGCAGCTCGATCTACGGGACCCTGAACACCGGGGAGCTGTTTTTT. Encoded protein: CASSSIYGTLNTGELFF.

The table lists this clonotype with many counts. The chain combines TRBV28 with TRBJ2-5; D remains unclear. The V end lost 7 bases, the J end lost 1 base, and 10 bases lay between the germline ends. Germline lookup yields CDR1 MDHEN and CDR2 SYDVKM. The CDR3 consists of 13 residues. CDR3 residues: CASTTQLQETQYF. The CDR3 DNA reads as TGTGCCAGCACCACCCAGCTCCAAGAGACCCAGTACTTC.

This clonotype was counted at least ten times. The V gene is TRBV21-1, the J gene TRBJ2-1; the D segment call TRBD1 is taken from the table without a DNA check. TRBV21-1 represents a pseudogene. The length of the CDR3 is 20 residues. CDR3 residues: CASSKGHSNLGGFIKNEQFF. CDR3 in DNA: TGTGCCAGCAGCAAGGGGCATTCGAATCTAGGGGGTTTCATTAAGAATGAGCAGTTCTTC.

This clonotype was recorded at least ten times. This chain uses TRBV5-1 with TRBJ2-3; no definite D call. Looked up from germline, CDR1 is SGHRS and CDR2 is YFSETQ. The CDR3 is 15 amino acids. Trimming left V 4 bases short and J 0 bases short, with 12 bases between. The CDR3 coding sequence is TGCGCCAGCAGCGCAACTATCGCCAGCACAGATACGCAGTATTTT. This sequence encodes CASSATIASTDTQYF.

This clonotype occurred many times. This sequence joins TRBV18 and TRBJ2-5, with D maybe TRBD1 (5 bases). Germline V lookup: CDR1 KGHSH, CDR2 LQKENI. The CDR3 is 16 amino acids. V shed 5 bases and J shed 0 bases, with 16 bases lying between them. CDR3 region: CASSTRQIPYQETQYF. The CDR3 region has the DNA TGTGCCAGCTCAACGCGACAGATTCCTTACCAAGAGACCCAGTACTTC.

At least ten counts were recorded for this clonotype. The CDR3 loop is CASSPQVSGSGANVLTF. The CDR3 DNA sequence: TGTGCCAGCTCACCGCAAGTTTCGGGCTCTGGGGCCAACGTCCTGACTTTC. The chain uses TRBV18 and TRBJ2-6; no definite D call. This CDR3 spans 17 amino acids. Germline CDR1 is KGHSH and CDR2 is LQKENI. V gave up 3 bases and J gave up 0 bases, with 12 bases separating them.

This clonotype was seen at least ten times. The chain links TRBV12-3 or TRBV12-4 to TRBJ1-2, with 10 bases fitting TRBD1. The CDR3 runs 13 residues. The V gene end was trimmed by 6 bases and the J gene end by 6 bases; junction bases not matched to a gene: 4. The CDR3 is CASRTGTGDGYTF. CDR3 coding DNA: TGTGCCAGCAGGACCGGGACAGGGGATGGCTACACCTTC.

The V and J genes are TRBV29-1 and TRBJ2-6; 8 nucleotides agree with TRBD1. This CDR3 comprises 15 residues. Unmatched junction bases numbered 8, after V lost 6 bases and J lost 4 bases. CDR1 SQVTM and CDR2 ANQGSEA come from the germline V gene. This CDR3 reads CSVRETGDGANVLTF. Written as DNA, the CDR3 is TGCAGCGTGAGGGAGACAGGGGACGGGGCCAACGTCCTGACTTTC.

V is TRBV5-5 and J is TRBJ2-1; no definite D call. Germline values: CDR1 SGHKS, CDR2 YYEKEE (reference sequence). The CDR3 contains 15 residues. V was clipped by 0 bases and J by 1 base, with 8 bases between them. This chain's CDR3 is CASSLEALSYNEQFF. In nucleotides, the CDR3 is TGTGCCAGCAGCTTGGAAGCTTTATCCTACAATGAGCAGTTCTTC.

This clonotype was seen many times. This chain connects TRBV5-1 to TRBJ1-5, with no clear D. Trimming pared 0 bases from V and 3 bases from J, leaving 7 bases between. The germline gives CDR1 SGHRS, CDR2 YFSETQ. The length of the CDR3 is 14 residues. CDR3 coding DNA: TGCGCCAGCAGCTTGGAGGACCTCAATCAGCCCCAGCATTTT. It yields the protein CASSLEDLNQPQHF.

This clonotype occurred many times. This chain connects TRBV7-2 to TRBJ2-6; 8 bases line up with TRBD2. Germline V gene sequence: CDR1 SGHTA, CDR2 FQGNSA. This CDR3 is 15 amino acids long. With 5 bases clipped from V and 4 bases from J, the junction kept 4 bases outside the gene matches. The CDR3 loop is CASSPGGAGANVLTF. Written as DNA, the CDR3 is TGTGCCAGCAGCCCGGGGGGGGCCGGGGCCAACGTCCTGACTTTC.

This clonotype was found many times. V usage is TRBV10-3 and J usage is TRBJ2-7; D perhaps matches TRBD2 (6 bases). CDR1 and CDR2 (germline): ENHRY, SYGVKD. The CDR3 covers 11 residues. V lost 6 bases and J 5 bases, leaving 8 bases between the germline ends. The CDR3 reads CAISGGDEQYF. Here the CDR3 DNA reads TGTGCCATCAGCGGGGGAGACGAGCAGTACTTC.

This clonotype has a handful of counts. J is TRBJ2-7 and V is TRBV4-1; D could derive from TRBD1 or TRBD2 (5 bases each). CDR1 MGHRA and CDR2 YSYEKL come from the germline V gene. CDR3 length: 11 amino acids. V was cut by 11 bases and J by 6 bases, with 14 bases left in between. The CDR3 region has the DNA TGCGCCGGGGACCCGGGACGCGAGCAGTACTTC. It is translated as CAGDPGREQYF.

This clonotype was found many times. The chain recombines TRBV9 with TRBJ2-5, with 9 bases that match TRBD2. Trimming cost V 3 bases and J 5 bases; bases outside gene matches: 11. The germline gives CDR1 SGDLS, CDR2 YYNGEE. This CDR3 is built from 16 residues. The CDR3 here is CASSGFLGLAGETQYF. CDR3 nucleotide sequence: TGTGCCAGCAGCGGGTTCCTGGGACTAGCTGGCGAGACCCAGTACTTC. Full variable domain (outside the CDR3, taken from reference TRBV9 and TRBJ2-5): DSGVTQTPKHLITATGQRVTLRCSPRSGDLSVYWYQQSLDQGLQFLIQYYNGEERAKGNILERFSAQQFPDLHSELNLSSLELGDSALYFCASSGFLGLAGETQYFGPGTRLLVL.